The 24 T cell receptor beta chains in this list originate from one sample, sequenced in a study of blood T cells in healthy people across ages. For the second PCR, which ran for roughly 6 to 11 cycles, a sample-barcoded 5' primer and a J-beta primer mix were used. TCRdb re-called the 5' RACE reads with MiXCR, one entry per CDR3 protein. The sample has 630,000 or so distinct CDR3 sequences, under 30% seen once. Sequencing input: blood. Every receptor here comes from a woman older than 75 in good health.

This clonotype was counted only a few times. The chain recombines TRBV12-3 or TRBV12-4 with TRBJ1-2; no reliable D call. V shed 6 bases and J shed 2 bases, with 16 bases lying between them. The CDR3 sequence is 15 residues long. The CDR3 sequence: CASRGERVGNYGYTF. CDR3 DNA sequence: TGTGCCAGCAGGGGCGAGAGGGTGGGCAACTATGGCTACACCTTC.

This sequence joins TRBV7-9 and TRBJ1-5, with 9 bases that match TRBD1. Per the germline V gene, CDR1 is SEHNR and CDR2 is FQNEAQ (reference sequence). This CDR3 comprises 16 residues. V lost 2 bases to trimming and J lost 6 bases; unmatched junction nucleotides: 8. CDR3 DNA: TGTGCCAGCAGCTTAACGCTAGGGACAGGGCTTCAGCCCCAGCATTTT. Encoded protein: CASSLTLGTGLQPQHF.

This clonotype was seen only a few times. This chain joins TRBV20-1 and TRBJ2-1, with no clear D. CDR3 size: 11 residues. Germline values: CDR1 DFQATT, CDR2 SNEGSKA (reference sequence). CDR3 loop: CRKGPAVAQFF. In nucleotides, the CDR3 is TGCAGGAAAGGGCCGGCTGTTGCGCAGTTCTTC.

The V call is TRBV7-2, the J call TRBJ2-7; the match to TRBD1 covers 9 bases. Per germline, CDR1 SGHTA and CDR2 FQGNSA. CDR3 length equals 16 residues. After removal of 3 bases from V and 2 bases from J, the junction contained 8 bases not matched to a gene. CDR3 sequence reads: CASSLAGTGNTYEQYF. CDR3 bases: TGTGCCAGCAGCTTGGCCGGGACAGGGAACACCTACGAGCAGTACTTC.

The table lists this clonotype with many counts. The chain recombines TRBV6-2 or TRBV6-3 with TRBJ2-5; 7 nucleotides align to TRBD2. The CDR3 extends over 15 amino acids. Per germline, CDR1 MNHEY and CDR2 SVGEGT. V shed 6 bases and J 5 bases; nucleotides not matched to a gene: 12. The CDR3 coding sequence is TGTGCCAGCAGGCGATTCAGCGGGGACGGGGAGACCCAGTACTTC. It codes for CASRRFSGDGETQYF.

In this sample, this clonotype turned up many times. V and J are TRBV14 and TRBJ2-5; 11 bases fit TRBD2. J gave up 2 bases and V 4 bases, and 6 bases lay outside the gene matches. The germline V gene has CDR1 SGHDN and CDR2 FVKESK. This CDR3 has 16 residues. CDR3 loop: CASSRLAGSGQETQYF. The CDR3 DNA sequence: TGTGCCAGCAGCCGACTAGCGGGGAGCGGGCAAGAGACCCAGTACTTC.

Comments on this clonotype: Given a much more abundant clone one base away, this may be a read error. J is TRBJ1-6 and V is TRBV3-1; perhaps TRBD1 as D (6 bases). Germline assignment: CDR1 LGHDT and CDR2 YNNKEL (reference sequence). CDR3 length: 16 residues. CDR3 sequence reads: CASNQGGLWRNSPLHF. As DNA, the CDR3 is TGTGCCAGCAACCAAGGGGGACTGTGGCGTAATTCACCCCTCCACTTT.

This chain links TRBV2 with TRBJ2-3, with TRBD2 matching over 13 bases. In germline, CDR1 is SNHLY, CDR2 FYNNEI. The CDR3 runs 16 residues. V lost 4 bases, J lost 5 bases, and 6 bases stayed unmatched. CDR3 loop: CASSGRLAGGRDTQYF. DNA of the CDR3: TGTGCCAGCAGTGGGAGACTAGCGGGGGGCCGAGATACGCAGTATTTT.

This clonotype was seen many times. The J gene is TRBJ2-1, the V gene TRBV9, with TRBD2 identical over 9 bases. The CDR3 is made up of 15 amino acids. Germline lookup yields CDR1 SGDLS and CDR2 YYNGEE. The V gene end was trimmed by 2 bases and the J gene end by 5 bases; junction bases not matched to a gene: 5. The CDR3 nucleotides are TGTGCCAGCAGCGTTCTAGCGGGGCGCGACAATGAGCAGTTCTTC. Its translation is CASSVLAGRDNEQFF.

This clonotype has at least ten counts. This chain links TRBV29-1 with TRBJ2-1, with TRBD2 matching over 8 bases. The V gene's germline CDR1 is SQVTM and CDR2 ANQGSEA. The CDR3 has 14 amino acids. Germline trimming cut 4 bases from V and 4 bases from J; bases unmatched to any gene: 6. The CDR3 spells CSVAGSGAYNEQFF. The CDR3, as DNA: TGCAGCGTTGCGGGTAGCGGGGCTTACAATGAGCAGTTCTTC.

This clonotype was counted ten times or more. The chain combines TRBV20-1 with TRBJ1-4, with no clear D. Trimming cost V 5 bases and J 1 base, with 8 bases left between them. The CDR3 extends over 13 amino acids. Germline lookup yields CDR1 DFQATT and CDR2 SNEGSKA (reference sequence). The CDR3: CSAGGGTNEKLFF. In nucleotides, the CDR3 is TGCAGTGCTGGCGGCGGAACTAATGAAAAACTGTTTTTT.

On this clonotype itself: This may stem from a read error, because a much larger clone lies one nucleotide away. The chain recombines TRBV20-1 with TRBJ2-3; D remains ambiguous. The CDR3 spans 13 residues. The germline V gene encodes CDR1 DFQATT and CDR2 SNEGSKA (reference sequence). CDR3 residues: CGARFPSTDTQYF. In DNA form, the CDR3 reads TGCGGTGCTAGATTCCCTAGCACAGATACGCAGTATTTT.

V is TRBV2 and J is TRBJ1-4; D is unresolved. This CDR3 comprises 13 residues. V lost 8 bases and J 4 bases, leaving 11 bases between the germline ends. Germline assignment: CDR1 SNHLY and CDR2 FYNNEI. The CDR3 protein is CASHEQINEKLFF. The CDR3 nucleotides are TGTGCCAGCCACGAACAAATTAATGAAAAACTGTTTTTT.

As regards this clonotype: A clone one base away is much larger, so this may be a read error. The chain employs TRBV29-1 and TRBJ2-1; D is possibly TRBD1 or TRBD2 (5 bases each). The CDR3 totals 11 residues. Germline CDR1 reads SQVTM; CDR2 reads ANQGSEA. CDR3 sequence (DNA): TGCAGCGCTGGAGCGGACAATGAGCAGGTCTTC. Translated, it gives CSAGADNEQVF.

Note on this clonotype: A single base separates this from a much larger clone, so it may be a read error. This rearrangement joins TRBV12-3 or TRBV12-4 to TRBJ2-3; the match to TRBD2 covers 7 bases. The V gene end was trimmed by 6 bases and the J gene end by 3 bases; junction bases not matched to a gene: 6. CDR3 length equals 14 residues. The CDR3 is CASRGRERTDTQYF. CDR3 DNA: TGTGCCAGCAGAGGGAGGGAGAGGACAGATACGCAGTATTTT.

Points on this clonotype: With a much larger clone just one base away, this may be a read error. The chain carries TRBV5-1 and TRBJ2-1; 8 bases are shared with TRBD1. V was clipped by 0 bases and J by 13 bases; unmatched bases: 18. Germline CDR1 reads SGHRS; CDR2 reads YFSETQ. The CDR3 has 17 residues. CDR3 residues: CASSLAPGRGLQETQFF. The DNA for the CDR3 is TGCGCCAGCAGCTTGGCCCCCGGCAGGGGGCTTCAAGAGACCCAGTTCTTC.

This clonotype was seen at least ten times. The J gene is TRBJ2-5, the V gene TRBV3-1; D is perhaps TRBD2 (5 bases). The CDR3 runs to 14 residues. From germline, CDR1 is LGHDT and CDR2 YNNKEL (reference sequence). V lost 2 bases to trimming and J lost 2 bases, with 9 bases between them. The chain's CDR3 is CASSQRRGQETQYF. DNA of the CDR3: TGTGCCAGCAGCCAACGACGGGGACAAGAGACCCAGTACTTC.

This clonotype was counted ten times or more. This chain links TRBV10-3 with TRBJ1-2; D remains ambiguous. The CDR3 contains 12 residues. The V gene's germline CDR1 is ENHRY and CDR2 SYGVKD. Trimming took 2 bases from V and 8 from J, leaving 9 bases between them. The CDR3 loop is CAISEPGRGYTF. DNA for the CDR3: TGTGCCATCAGTGAGCCTGGGAGAGGCTACACCTTC.

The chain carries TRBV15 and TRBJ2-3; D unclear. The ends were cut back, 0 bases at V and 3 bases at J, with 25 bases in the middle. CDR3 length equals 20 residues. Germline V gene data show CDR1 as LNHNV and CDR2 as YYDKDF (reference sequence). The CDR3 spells CATSRDGFSYYLGETDTQYF. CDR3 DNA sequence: TGTGCCACCAGCAGAGATGGATTCAGCTATTATCTTGGGGAAACAGATACGCAGTATTTT.

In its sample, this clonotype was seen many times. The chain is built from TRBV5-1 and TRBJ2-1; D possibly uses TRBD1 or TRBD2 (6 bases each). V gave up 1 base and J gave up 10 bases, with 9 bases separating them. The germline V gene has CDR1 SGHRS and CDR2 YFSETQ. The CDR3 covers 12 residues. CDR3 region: CASSLRGREQFF. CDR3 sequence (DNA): TGCGCCAGCAGCTTGAGGGGGAGGGAGCAGTTCTTC.

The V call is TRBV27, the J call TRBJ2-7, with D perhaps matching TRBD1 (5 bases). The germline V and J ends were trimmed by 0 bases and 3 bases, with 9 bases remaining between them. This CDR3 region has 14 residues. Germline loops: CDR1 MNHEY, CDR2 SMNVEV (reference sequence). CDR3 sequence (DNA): TGTGCCAGCAGTTTATCGGGGCCCTTCTACGAGCAGTACTTC. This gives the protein CASSLSGPFYEQYF.

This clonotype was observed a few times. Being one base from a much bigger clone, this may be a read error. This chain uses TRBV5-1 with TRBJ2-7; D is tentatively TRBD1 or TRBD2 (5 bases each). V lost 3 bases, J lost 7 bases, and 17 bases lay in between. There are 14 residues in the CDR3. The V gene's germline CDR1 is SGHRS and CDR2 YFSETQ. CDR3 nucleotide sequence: TGCGCCAGCAGCTCGAGGGACGGCCCCAATGAGCAGTACTTC. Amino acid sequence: CASSSRDGPNEQYF. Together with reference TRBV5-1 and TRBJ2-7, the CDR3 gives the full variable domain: KAGVTQTPRYLIKTRGQQVTLSCSPISGHRSVSWYQQTPGQGLQFLFEYFSETQRNKGNFPGRFSGRQFSNSRSEMNVSTLELGDSALYLCASSSRDGPNEQYFGPGTRLTVT.

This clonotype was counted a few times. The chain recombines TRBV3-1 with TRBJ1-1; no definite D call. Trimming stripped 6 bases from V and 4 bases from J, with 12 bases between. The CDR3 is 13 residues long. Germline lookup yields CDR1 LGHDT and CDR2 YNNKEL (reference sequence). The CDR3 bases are TGTGCCAGCAGTGTAGGGAGTACCACTGAAGCTTTCTTT. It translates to CASSVGSTTEAFF.

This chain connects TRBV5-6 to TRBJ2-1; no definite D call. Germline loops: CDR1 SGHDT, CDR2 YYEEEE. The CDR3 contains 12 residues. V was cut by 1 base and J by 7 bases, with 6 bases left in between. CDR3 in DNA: TGTGCCAGCAGCTTGTTCGGGAATGAGCAGTTCTTC. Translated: CASSLFGNEQFF. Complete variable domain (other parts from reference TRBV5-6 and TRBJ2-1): DAGVTQSPTHLIKTRGQQVTLRCSPKSGHDTVSWYQQALGQGPQFIFQYYEEEERQRGNFPDRFSGHQFPNYSSELNVNALLLGDSALYLCASSLFGNEQFFGPGTRLTVL.